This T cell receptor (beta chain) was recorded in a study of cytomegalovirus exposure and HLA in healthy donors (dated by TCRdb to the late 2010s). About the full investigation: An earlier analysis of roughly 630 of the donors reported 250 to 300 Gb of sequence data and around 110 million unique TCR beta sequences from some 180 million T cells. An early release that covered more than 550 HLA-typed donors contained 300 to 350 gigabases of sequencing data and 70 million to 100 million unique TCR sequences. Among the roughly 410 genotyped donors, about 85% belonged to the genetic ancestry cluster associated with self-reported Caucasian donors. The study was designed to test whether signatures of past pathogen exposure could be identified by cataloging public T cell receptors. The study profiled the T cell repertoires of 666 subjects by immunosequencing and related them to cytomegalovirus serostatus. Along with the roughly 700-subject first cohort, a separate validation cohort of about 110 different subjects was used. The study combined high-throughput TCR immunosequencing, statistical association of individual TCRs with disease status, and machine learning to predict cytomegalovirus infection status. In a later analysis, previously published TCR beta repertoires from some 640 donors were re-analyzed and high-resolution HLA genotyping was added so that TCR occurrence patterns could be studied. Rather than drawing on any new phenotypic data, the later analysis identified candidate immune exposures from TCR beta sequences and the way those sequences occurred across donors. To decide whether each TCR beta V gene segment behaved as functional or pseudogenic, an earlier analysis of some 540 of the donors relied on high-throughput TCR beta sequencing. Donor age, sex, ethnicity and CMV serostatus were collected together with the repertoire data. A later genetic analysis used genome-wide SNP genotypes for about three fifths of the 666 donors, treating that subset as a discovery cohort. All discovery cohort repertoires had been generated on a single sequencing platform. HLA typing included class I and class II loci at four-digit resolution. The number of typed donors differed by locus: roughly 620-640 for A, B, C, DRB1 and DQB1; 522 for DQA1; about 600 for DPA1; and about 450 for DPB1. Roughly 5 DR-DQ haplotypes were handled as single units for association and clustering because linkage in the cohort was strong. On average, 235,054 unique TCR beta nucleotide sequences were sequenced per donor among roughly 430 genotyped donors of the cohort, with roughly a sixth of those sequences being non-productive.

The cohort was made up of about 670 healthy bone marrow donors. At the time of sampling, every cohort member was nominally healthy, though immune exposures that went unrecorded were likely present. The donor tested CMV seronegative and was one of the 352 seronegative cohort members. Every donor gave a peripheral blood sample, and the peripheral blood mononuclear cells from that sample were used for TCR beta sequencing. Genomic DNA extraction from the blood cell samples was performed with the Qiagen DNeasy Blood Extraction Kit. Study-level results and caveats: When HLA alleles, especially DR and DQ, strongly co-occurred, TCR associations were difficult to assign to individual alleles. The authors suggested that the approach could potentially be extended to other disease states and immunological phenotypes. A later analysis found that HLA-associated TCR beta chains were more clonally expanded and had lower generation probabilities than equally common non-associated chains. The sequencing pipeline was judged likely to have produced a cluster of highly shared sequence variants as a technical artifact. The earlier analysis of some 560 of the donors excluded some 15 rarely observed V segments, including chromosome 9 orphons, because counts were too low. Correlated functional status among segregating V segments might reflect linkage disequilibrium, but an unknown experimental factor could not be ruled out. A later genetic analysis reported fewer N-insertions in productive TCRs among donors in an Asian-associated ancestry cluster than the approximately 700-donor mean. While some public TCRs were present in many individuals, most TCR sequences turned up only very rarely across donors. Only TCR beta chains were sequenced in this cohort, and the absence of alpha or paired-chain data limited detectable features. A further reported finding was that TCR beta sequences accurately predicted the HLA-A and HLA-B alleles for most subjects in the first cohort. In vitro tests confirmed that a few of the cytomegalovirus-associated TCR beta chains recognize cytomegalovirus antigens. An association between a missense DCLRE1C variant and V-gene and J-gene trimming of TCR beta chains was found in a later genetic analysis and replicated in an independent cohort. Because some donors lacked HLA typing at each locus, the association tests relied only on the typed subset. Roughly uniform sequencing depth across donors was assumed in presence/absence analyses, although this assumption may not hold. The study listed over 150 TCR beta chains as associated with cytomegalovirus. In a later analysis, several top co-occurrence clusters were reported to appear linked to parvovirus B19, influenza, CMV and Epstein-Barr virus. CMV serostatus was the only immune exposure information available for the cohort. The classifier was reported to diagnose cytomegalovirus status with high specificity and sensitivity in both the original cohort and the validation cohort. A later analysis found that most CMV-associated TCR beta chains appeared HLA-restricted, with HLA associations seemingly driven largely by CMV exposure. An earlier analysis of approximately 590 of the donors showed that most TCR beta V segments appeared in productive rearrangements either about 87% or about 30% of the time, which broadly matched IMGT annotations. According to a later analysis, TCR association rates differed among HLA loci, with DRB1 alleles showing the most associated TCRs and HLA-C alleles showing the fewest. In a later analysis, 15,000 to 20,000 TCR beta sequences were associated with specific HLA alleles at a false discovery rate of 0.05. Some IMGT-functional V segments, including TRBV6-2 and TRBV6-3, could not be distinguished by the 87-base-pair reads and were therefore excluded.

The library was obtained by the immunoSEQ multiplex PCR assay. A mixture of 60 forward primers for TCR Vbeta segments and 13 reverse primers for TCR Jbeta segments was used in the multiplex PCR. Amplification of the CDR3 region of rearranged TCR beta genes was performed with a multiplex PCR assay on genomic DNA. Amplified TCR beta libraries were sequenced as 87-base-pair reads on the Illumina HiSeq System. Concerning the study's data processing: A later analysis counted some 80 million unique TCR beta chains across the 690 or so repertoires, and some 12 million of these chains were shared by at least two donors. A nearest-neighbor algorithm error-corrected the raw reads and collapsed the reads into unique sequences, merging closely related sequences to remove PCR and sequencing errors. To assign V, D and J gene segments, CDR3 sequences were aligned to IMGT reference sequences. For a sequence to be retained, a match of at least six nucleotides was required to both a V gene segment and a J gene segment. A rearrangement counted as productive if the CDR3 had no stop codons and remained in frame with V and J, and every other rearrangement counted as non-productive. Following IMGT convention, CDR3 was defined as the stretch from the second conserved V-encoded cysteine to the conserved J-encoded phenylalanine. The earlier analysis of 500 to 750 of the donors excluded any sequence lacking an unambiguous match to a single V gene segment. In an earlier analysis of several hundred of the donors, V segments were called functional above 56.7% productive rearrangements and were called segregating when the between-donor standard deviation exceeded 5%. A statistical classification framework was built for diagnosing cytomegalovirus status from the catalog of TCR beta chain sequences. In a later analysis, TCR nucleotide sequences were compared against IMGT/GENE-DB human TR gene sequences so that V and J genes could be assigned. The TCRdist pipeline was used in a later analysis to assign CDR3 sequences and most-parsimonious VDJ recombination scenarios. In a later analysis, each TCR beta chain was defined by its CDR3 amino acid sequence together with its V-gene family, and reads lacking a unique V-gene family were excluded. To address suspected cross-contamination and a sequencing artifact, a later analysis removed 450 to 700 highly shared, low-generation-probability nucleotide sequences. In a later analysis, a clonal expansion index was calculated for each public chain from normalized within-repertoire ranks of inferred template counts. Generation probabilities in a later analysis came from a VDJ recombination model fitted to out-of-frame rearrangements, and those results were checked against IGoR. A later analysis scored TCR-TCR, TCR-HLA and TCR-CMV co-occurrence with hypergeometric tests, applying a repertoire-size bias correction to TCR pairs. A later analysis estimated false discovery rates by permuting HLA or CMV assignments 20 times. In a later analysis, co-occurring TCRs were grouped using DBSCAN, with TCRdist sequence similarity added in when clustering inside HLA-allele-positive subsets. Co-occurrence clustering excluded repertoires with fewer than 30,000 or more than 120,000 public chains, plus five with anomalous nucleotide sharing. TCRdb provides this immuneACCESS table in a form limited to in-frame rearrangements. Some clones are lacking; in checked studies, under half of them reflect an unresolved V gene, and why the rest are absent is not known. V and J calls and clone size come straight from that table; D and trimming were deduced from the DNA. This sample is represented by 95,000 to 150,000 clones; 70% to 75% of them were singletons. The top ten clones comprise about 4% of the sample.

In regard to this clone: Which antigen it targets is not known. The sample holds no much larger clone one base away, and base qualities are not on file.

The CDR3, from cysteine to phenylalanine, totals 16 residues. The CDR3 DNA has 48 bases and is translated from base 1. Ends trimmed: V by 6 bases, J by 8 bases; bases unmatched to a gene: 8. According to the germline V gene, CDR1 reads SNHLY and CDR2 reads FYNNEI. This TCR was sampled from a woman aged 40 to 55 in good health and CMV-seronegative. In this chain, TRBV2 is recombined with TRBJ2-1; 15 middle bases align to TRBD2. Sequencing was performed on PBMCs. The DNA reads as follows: TGTGCCAGCAGCGAGGCTCGGACTAGCGGGAGGGATGAGCAGTTCTTC. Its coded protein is CASSEARTSGRDEQFF. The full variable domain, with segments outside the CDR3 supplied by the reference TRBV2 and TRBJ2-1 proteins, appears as EPEVTQTPSHQVTQMGQEVILRCVPISNHLYFYWYRQILGQKVEFLVSFYNNEISEKSEIFDDQFSVERPDGSNFTLKIRSTKLEDSAMYFCASSEARTSGRDEQFFGPGTRLTVL.